These 18 T cell receptor beta chains were sequenced from one sample in a study of T cells in Graves' hyperthyroidism and ophthalmopathy (dated by TCRdb to between 2018 and 2021). Libraries were built with multiplex PCR. Sequenced using an Illumina HiSeq 2000. Amplification of TCR beta CDR3 regions was carried out from RNA transcripts. A first-round RT-PCR of the TCR CDR3 used the HTBI primer set with the Qiagen OneStep RT-PCR kit. TCRdb's own reprocessing of the public reads used fastp at Q25 and MiXCR and kept productive beta chains. Identical CDR3 proteins give one entry, which carries the most common genes and DNA. Recorded for this sample are 700,000 to 950,000 distinct CDR3 sequences; around a third of them occurred a single time. The leading ten clones occupy around 32% of the sample. The sample consisted of blood. The receptors derive from a woman in her thirties or forties with Graves' hyperthyroidism.

The table lists this clonotype with many counts. This chain connects TRBV12-3 or TRBV12-4 to TRBJ1-5; possibly TRBD1 for D (6 bases). The CDR3 spans 16 residues. V was shortened by 5 bases and J by 4 bases, with 18 bases between the two germline ends. The CDR3 nucleotides are TGTGCCAGCAGTCCGAGACGAGGGGGGGCTAATCAGCCCCAGCATTTT. This sequence encodes CASSPRRGGANQPQHF.

V usage is TRBV10-3 and J usage is TRBJ2-5; 12 bases line up with TRBD2. Losses at the gene ends were 2 bases for V and 7 bases for J; bases not matched to a gene: 5. The CDR3 has 15 amino acids. Germline V gene lookup returns CDR1 ENHRY and CDR2 SYGVKD. The CDR3 here is CAISEGLAGKRTQYF. The DNA of the CDR3 is TGTGCCATCAGTGAGGGACTAGCGGGGAAGAGGACCCAGTACTTC.

The genes are TRBV6-1 and TRBJ2-7; D is unclear. This CDR3 comprises 15 residues. The V gene lost 5 bases and the J gene lost 2 bases, with 16 bases spanning the gap. Germline CDR1 reads MNHNS; CDR2 reads SASEGT. CDR3 in amino acids: CASSLSSINTYEQYF. The CDR3 DNA reads TGTGCCAGCAGTTTATCCTCGATAAATACCTACGAGCAGTACTTC.

In its sample, this clonotype was seen many times. The CDR3 DNA is TGTGCCACCGGGACAGTGGGGGAAAAACTGTTTTTT. Protein: CATGTVGEKLFF. The chain combines TRBV10-3 with TRBJ1-4, with 7 bases lining up with TRBD1. This CDR3 comprises 12 residues. Germline CDR1 ENHRY, CDR2 SYGVKD. The V segment lost 10 bases and the J segment 8 bases; nucleotides outside the gene matches: 7.

This clonotype was picked up many times. The CDR3 DNA sequence: TGTGCCAGCAGCCCTAGGTTGGGGACAGGGGGAAAACTGTTTTTT. This sequence encodes CASSPRLGTGGKLFF. J is TRBJ1-4 and V is TRBV7-6; 11 bases agree with TRBD1. Trimming took 5 bases from V and 10 from J; bases not matched to a gene: 9. The CDR3 is 15 amino acids. Germline V gives CDR1 SGHVS, CDR2 FNYEAQ.

V usage is TRBV6-6 and J usage is TRBJ1-1; D is ambiguous. This CDR3 contains 15 residues. In germline, CDR1 is MNHNY, CDR2 SVGAGI (reference sequence). Trimming took off 0 bases at V and 1 base at J, with 9 bases between the two ends. The CDR3 loop is CASSYSSVQNTEAFF. DNA for the CDR3: TGTGCCAGCAGTTACTCGTCGGTGCAGAACACTGAAGCTTTCTTT.

In this sample, this clonotype turned up a few times. This sequence joins TRBV11-2 and TRBJ2-7, with D perhaps TRBD2 (5 bases). V lost 2 bases and J lost 0, with 11 bases in between. This CDR3 comprises 15 residues. Germline V gives CDR1 SGHAT, CDR2 FQNNGV. CDR3 sequence (DNA): TGTGCCAGCAGCTTAAATCCCGGACTCTCCTACGAGCAGTACTTC. This sequence encodes CASSLNPGLSYEQYF. Full variable domain (rest looked up from reference TRBV11-2 and TRBJ2-7): EAGVAQSPRYKIIEKRQSVAFWCNPISGHATLYWYQQILGQGPKLLIQFQNNGVVDDSQLPKDRFSAERLKGVDSTLKIQPAKLEDSAVYLCASSLNPGLSYEQYFGPGTRLTVT.

This clonotype showed up many times. V is TRBV7-4 and J is TRBJ1-4; no clear D. This CDR3 region has 15 residues. The germline V gene has CDR1 SGHVT and CDR2 SQSDAQ. Trimming pared 5 bases from V and 0 bases from J, leaving 10 bases between. Here the CDR3 DNA reads TGTGCCAGCAGCCCTGAGGGCGCAACTAATGAAAAACTGTTTTTT. Residues: CASSPEGATNEKLFF. Full variable domain (outside the CDR3, taken from reference TRBV7-4 and TRBJ1-4): GAGVSQSPRYKVAKRGRDVALRCDSISGHVTLYWYRQTLGQGSEVLTYSQSDAQRDKSGRPSGRFSAERPERSVSTLKIQRTEQGDSAVYLCASSPEGATNEKLFFGSGTQLSVL.

In its sample, this clonotype was seen a few times. The CDR3 here is CSAFSGRNYEQYF. CDR3 in DNA: TGCAGTGCTTTCAGCGGGAGGAACTACGAGCAGTACTTC. The chain is built from TRBV20-1 and TRBJ2-7; TRBD2 agrees at 9 bases. The length of the CDR3 is 13 residues. In germline, CDR1 is DFQATT, CDR2 SNEGSKA (reference sequence). Trimming at V came to 5 bases and at J to 3 bases, leaving 5 bases not matched to a gene.

This clonotype appeared many times. The chain employs TRBV10-3 and TRBJ1-1; D is unresolved. This CDR3 has 13 residues. V lost 3 bases, J lost 1 base, and 6 bases lay in between. Germline lookup yields CDR1 ENHRY and CDR2 SYGVKD. The CDR3 DNA is TGTGCCATCAGTGAAGAGGGGAACACTGAAGCTTTCTTT. Its protein is CAISEEGNTEAFF.

This clonotype was seen just once. The final CDR3 position lacks the conserved phenylalanine or tryptophan, pointing to a likely read error. The J gene is TRBJ2-5, the V gene TRBV11-2; TRBD1 aligns across 8 bases. The CDR3 contains 15 residues. CDR1 and CDR2 (germline): SGHAT, FQNNGV. After removal of 5 bases from V and 5 bases from J, the junction contained 10 bases not matched to a gene. In DNA, the CDR3 is TGTGCCAGCAGCCAAGGTCGGACAGGGTGGGAGACCCAGTACCTC. Protein: CASSQGRTGWETQYL.

Ten or more counts support this clonotype. The rearrangement links TRBV29-1 to TRBJ2-5, with 7 bases lining up with TRBD1. Germline V CDR1 and CDR2: SQVTM, ANQGSEA. V was clipped by 1 base and J by 2 bases; unmatched bases: 4. The CDR3 totals 14 residues. The CDR3 spells CSVEGTGQQETQYF. The CDR3 nucleotides are TGCAGCGTTGAAGGGACAGGCCAGCAAGAGACCCAGTACTTC.

At least ten counts were recorded for this clonotype. An end of the junction does not agree with germline; a read error may underlie this. This chain connects TRBV11-1 to TRBJ2-2, with 12 bases identical to TRBD2. The V gene's germline CDR1 is SGHAT and CDR2 FQDESV (reference sequence). This CDR3 is built from 16 residues. The CDR3 DNA is TGTGCCAGCAGCTTACCCCCTAGCGGGAGGGCCGGAGAGCTGTTTTTT. Translation: CASSLPPSGRAGELFF.

This chain joins TRBV4-3 and TRBJ1-5; TRBD1 might be the D (5 bases). Germline V gene data show CDR1 as LGHNA and CDR2 as YSLEER. The CDR3 contains 16 residues. V was clipped by 0 bases and J by 2 bases, with 11 bases between them. Written as DNA, the CDR3 is TGCGCCAGCAGCCAAGATGGGGGATTGGGCAATCAGCCCCAGCATTTT. It yields the protein CASSQDGGLGNQPQHF.

This clonotype was seen a few times. This rearrangement joins TRBV6-5 to TRBJ2-2, with a tentative D call TRBD2 (6 bases). V lost 7 bases and J lost 5, with 17 bases in between. The CDR3 length is 15 residues. Per the germline V gene, CDR1 is MNHEY and CDR2 is SVGAGI. CDR3 region: CASTLGGSWTGELFF. The CDR3 DNA is TGTGCCAGCACCCTTGGAGGGAGCTGGACCGGGGAGCTGTTTTTT.

This clonotype was recorded a few times. J is TRBJ2-2 and V is TRBV20-1; TRBD1 is a possible D gene (6 bases). The length of the CDR3 is 12 residues. The germline CDR1 and CDR2 sequences are DFQATT and SNEGSKA (reference sequence). The ends were cut back, 7 bases at V and 6 bases at J, with 12 bases in the middle. DNA for the CDR3: TGCAGTGAACAGGGTGCCGCCGGGGAGCTGTTTTTT. Its protein product is CSEQGAAGELFF.

Many counts were recorded for this clonotype. As DNA, the CDR3 is TGCAGCGTTTACCTACAGGGACAGGGGACCAATCAGCCCCAGCATTTT. It translates to CSVYLQGQGTNQPQHF. This chain uses TRBV29-1 with TRBJ1-5, with 10 bases matching TRBD1. Per the germline V gene, CDR1 is SQVTM and CDR2 is ANQGSEA. The V segment lost 5 bases and the J segment 3 bases; nucleotides outside the gene matches: 10. This CDR3 has 16 amino acids.

Ten or more counts support this clonotype. The gene calls are TRBV19 and TRBJ1-6; D is undetermined. Germline CDR1 is LNHDA and CDR2 is SQIVND (reference sequence). The CDR3 covers 13 residues. The V gene lost 8 bases and the J gene lost 9 bases, with 14 bases spanning the gap. In nucleotides, the CDR3 is TGTGCCAGTTCTCAGGCTCGAGCTTCACCCCTCCACTTT. Encoded protein: CASSQARASPLHF.